This note documents a single TCR beta chain sequence. The antigen remains undetermined. V was clipped by 4 bases and J by 2 bases, with 15 bases between them. The CDR3 length is 14 residues. In germline, CDR1 is DFQATT, CDR2 SNEGSKA (reference sequence). Every TCR beta cDNA library bore unique molecular identifiers. cDNA molecules numbering about half a million came from roughly 1.1 to 9.2 million T cells. TCRdb ran MiXCR on the PCR reads and lists one entry per CDR3 protein. The sample carries hundreds of thousands of distinct CDR3 sequences, 30% recorded once. This sample is drawn from a study of post-analysis software for immune sequencing data. Study-wide background: Multiple sclerosis in the patients followed relapsing-remitting, secondary progressive and progressive-relapsing courses.

Study-level results: TRBV segments more frequent in patients than in controls numbered five and included TRBV5-6, TRBV5-1 and TRBV20-1. Among multiple sclerosis patients, normalized Chao1 diversity was significantly below that of controls.

This TCR was recovered from a girl aged 10 to 17 with multiple sclerosis. This chain connects TRBV20-1 to TRBJ2-7; possibly TRBD1 for D (6 bases). Material for sequencing was blood. In DNA, the CDR3 is TGCAGTGCTACCCACGACAGGTCTGCCTACGAGCAGTACTTC. It translates to CSATHDRSAYEQYF.